The sequence of this TCR beta chain was determined in a study of blood T cells in healthy people across ages. This clonotype was counted only a few times. This CDR3 contains 15 residues. Germline V CDR1 and CDR2: SNHLY, FYNNEI. Primed by a sample-barcoded 5' primer and a J-beta primer mix, a second PCR proceeded for about 7 to 11 cycles. TCRdb itself ran the 5' RACE reads through MiXCR, one entry per CDR3 protein. The table shows about 760,000 distinct CDR3 sequences, with 20% to 25% occurring only once. The data also belong to a second study, concerning T cells of mothers and their children.

J is TRBJ2-5 and V is TRBV2; TRBD1 aligns across 10 bases. The DNA end lines up better with TRBJ2-7; the J call may be wrong. This TCR was sampled from a boy aged 5-17 years in good health. Source material: blood. The CDR3 DNA follows: TGTGCCAGCACCACCGGGGGACAGGGGAACTACGAGCAGTACTTC. This sequence encodes CASTTGGQGNYEQYF.